The T cell receptor (beta chain) under discussion was sequenced for a study of shared clonotypes between healthy human individuals. Trimming left V 5 bases short and J 4 bases short, with 9 bases between. CDR3 length equals 13 residues. CDR1 KGHSH and CDR2 LQKENI come from the germline V gene. The count of this clone is one. Antigen unknown. The genomic DNA of each subset was split evenly across several immunoSEQ plates. TCRdb keeps only in-frame clones here, not all; method: immunoSEQ multiplex PCR. The data contain roughly 2 million clones, almost 96% of them singletons. The study, taken as a whole, reports: Naive CD4 clonotypes overlapped across a few donors at about 5.3%.

The TCR sequence derives from a man aged 18 to 30 in good health. The chain couples TRBV18 to TRBJ2-1, with D perhaps assigned TRBD1 or TRBD2 (6 bases each). The sample comprised naive CD4+ T cells sorted from blood. The sample's subset: CD45RA+ positively selected. The CDR3 reads CASSRGGYNEQFF. The CDR3 DNA sequence: TGTGCCAGCTCAAGAGGGGGGTACAATGAGCAGTTCTTC.